The 21 T cell receptor beta chains below come from one sample, sequenced in a study of CD4 T cells in relation to SARS-CoV-2 and coronaviruses (dated by TCRdb to the early 2020s). CD4+ T cells from unexposed donors were collected before the COVID-19 pandemic (2011-2018). After more than 9 days of culture, CD4+ T cells were isolated with the EasySep CD4+ T cell isolation kit. Library generation was performed with the immunoSEQ multiplex PCR assay. The clones in this table, taken by TCRdb from immuneACCESS, are in-frame only. Not every clone is retained; where verified, under half of the shortfall comes from an unresolved V gene, and the cause of the rest is unknown. For this sample there are roughly 17,000 clones; about 80% appear just once. Around a sixth of the sample goes to the ten largest clones. What these receptors recognize is not known. The sequencing sample was made of CD4+ T cells from PBMCs, cultured in vitro. These receptors all stem from a human donor in good health.

This chain connects TRBV27 to TRBJ1-6; D is uncertain. This CDR3 has 16 residues. V lost 2 bases and J 7 bases, leaving 15 bases between the germline ends. The germline gives CDR1 MNHEY, CDR2 SMNVEV (reference sequence). The CDR3 DNA is TGTGCCAGCAGTTTAGGTCCGCCCAGTAGAAATTCACCCCTCCACTTT. Amino acids: CASSLGPPSRNSPLHF.

The J gene is TRBJ2-3, the V gene TRBV6-4, with 8 bases identical to TRBD2. This CDR3 contains 16 residues. Germline V gene data show CDR1 as MRHNA and CDR2 as SNTAGT. V trimming: 6 bases; J trimming: 1 base; junction bases outside the gene matches: 9. CDR3 sequence: CASSPSGGGGTDTQYF. CDR3 sequence (DNA): TGTGCCAGCAGCCCATCGGGAGGGGGGGGCACAGATACGCAGTATTTT.

The chain employs TRBV3-1 (or the pseudogene TRBV3-2) and TRBJ1-3; the D is unclear. This CDR3 spans 14 amino acids. Germline CDR1 is LGHDT and CDR2 is YNNKEL (reference sequence). V lost 9 bases to trimming and J lost 2 bases, with 14 bases between them. The CDR3 DNA follows: TGTGCCAGTTCCCCGGGGATAACTGGAAACACCATATATTTT. It is translated as CASSPGITGNTIYF.

This clone was counted between two and nine times. The chain uses TRBV5-4 and TRBJ2-1, with D unclear. The V end was cut by 4 bases, the J end by 3 bases, with 5 bases between. Germline lookup yields CDR1 SGHNT and CDR2 YYREEE (reference sequence). The CDR3 spans 12 residues. This chain's CDR3 is CASSTNYNEQFF. The CDR3 region has the DNA TGTGCCAGCAGCACCAACTACAATGAGCAGTTCTTC.

The rearrangement joins TRBV4-1 to TRBJ1-1; 11 positions match TRBD1. This CDR3 contains 18 residues. Trimming removed 3 bases from V and 4 bases from J; junction bases left unmatched: 13. The germline V gene encodes CDR1 MGHRA and CDR2 YSYEKL. The CDR3 DNA sequence: TGCGCCAGCAGCCATGTATTCAGGACAGGGGGCAAGGGCACTGAAGCTTTCTTT. Encoded protein: CASSHVFRTGGKGTEAFF.

The rearrangement links TRBV19 to TRBJ1-1, with a possible D match to TRBD1 (6 bases). In germline, CDR1 is LNHDA, CDR2 SQIVND (reference sequence). The length of the CDR3 is 13 residues. Trimming took off 4 bases at V and 5 bases at J, with 11 bases between the two ends. CDR3 loop: CASSTGVFTEAFF. The CDR3, as DNA: TGTGCCAGTAGTACAGGGGTCTTTACTGAAGCTTTCTTT.

This rearrangement joins TRBV6-5 to TRBJ1-1; the D is unclear. CDR1 and CDR2 from the germline V gene are MNHEY and SVGAGI. V was clipped by 2 bases and J by 4 bases, with 8 bases between them. The CDR3 length is 13 residues. The CDR3 DNA follows: TGTGCCAGCAGTTACACGTTAACCACTGAAGCTTTCTTT. As protein: CASSYTLTTEAFF.

This chain joins TRBV5-5 and TRBJ2-1; 9 bases fit TRBD2. The CDR3 is 15 residues long. Germline V gives CDR1 SGHKS, CDR2 YYEKEE (reference sequence). Unmatched junction bases numbered 4, after V lost 2 bases and J lost 4 bases. Here the CDR3 reads CASSFGLAGYNEQFF. CDR3 bases: TGTGCCAGCAGCTTTGGCCTAGCGGGATACAATGAGCAGTTCTTC.

This chain links TRBV2 with TRBJ1-4; D perhaps matches TRBD1 (6 bases). CDR1 is SNHLY, CDR2 FYNNEI, per germline. The CDR3 runs to 17 residues. Trimming shortened V by 6 bases and J by 4 bases, and 21 bases separated the two germline ends. In DNA form, the CDR3 reads TGTGCCAGCAGGGGTCACAGGGAGAGGGGTAGTAATGAAAAACTGTTTTTT. This gives the protein CASRGHRERGSNEKLFF.

The rearrangement links TRBV19 to TRBJ2-5; perhaps TRBD1 as D (5 bases). The germline V gene encodes CDR1 LNHDA and CDR2 SQIVND (reference sequence). V shed 3 bases and J shed 5 bases, with 16 bases lying between them. CDR3 length: 15 residues. CDR3 amino acids: CASSMGQGQRETQYF. The CDR3 DNA is TGTGCCAGTAGTATGGGGCAAGGCCAGAGGGAGACCCAGTACTTC.

J is TRBJ2-7 and V is TRBV28; 10 bases agree with TRBD1. Losses at the gene ends were 6 bases for V and 3 bases for J; bases not matched to a gene: 5. The V gene's germline CDR1 is MDHEN and CDR2 SYDVKM. CDR3 size: 14 residues. The CDR3 DNA reads as TGTGCCAGCAGCCTCGACAGGGGGCTCTACGAGCAGTACTTC. Translating it yields CASSLDRGLYEQYF.

The table lists this clone with a few counts. The genes are TRBV9 and TRBJ1-2; the D gene is possibly TRBD1 (5 bases). CDR3 size: 14 residues. Trimming removed 1 base from V and 5 bases from J, with 12 bases in between. Germline values: CDR1 SGDLS, CDR2 YYNGEE. CDR3: CASSVSRDGYGYTF. The DNA of the CDR3 is TGTGCCAGCAGCGTATCTAGGGACGGATATGGCTACACCTTC.

Remarks on this clone: One end of the junction is discordant with germline, which a read error may explain. This rearrangement joins TRBV12-3 or TRBV12-4 to TRBJ2-1; D gene unclear. The CDR3 loop spans 11 amino acids. The CDR3 nucleotides read TGTGCCAGCAGTTTTCCCCCTTATTTTCTCTTC. Its translation: CASSFPPYFLF.

The chain couples TRBV30 to TRBJ2-2; D is ambiguous. V lost 6 bases, J lost 6 bases, and 17 bases lay in between. CDR3 length: 14 amino acids. Germline CDR1 GTSNPN, CDR2 SVGIG (reference sequence). The CDR3 DNA reads as TGTGCCTGCCTTTTTAGAAGCGTCCCCGGGGAGCTGTTTTTT. This encodes CACLFRSVPGELFF. Filled out from reference TRBV30 and TRBJ2-2, the complete variable domain reads SQTIHQWPATLVQPVGSPLSLECTVEGTSNPNLYWYRQAAGRGLQLLFYSVGIGQISSEVPQNLSASRPQDRQFILSSKKLLLSDSGFYLCACLFRSVPGELFFGEGSRLTVL.

The chain couples TRBV5-1 to TRBJ2-7, with 10 bases fitting TRBD1. The CDR3 consists of 13 residues. V dropped 4 bases and J dropped 5; count of bases not matched to a gene: 3. Germline CDR1 reads SGHRS; CDR2 reads YFSETQ. The CDR3 region has the DNA TGCGCCAGCAGCCGGGACAGGGGCCACGAGCAGTACTTC. Amino acids: CASSRDRGHEQYF.

This clone was seen a few times. This chain uses TRBV4-1 with TRBJ2-7, with D tentatively TRBD2 (6 bases). CDR1 MGHRA and CDR2 YSYEKL come from the germline V gene. V was shortened by 1 base and J by 1 base, with 23 bases between the two germline ends. This CDR3 has 19 residues. The chain's CDR3 is CASSQVLRTTRNLSYEQYF. In nucleotides, the CDR3 is TGCGCCAGCAGCCAAGTTTTGAGGACTACCCGAAATCTTTCCTACGAGCAGTACTTC.

The chain carries TRBV5-1 and TRBJ1-5; the match to TRBD1 covers 7 bases. CDR1 and CDR2 (germline): SGHRS, YFSETQ. V lost 0 bases and J lost 7; bases outside the gene matches: 7. The CDR3 loop spans 15 amino acids. This CDR3 is CASSLDTTGNQPQHF. DNA of the CDR3: TGCGCCAGCAGCTTGGACACGACAGGGAACCAGCCCCAGCATTTT.

The chain uses TRBV14 and TRBJ1-2, with no clear D. This CDR3 comprises 12 residues. With 4 bases removed from V and 3 bases from J, the gap between germline ends came to 6 bases. Germline V gives CDR1 SGHDN, CDR2 FVKESK. CDR3 loop: CASSPGDYGYTF. The CDR3 region has the DNA TGTGCCAGCAGCCCTGGGGACTATGGCTACACCTTC.

This clone has just one count. This chain connects TRBV30 to TRBJ1-3, with D uncertain. Trimming cost V 2 bases and J 1 base, with 18 bases left between them. The germline V gene has CDR1 GTSNPN and CDR2 SVGIG (reference sequence). CDR3 length: 17 amino acids. CDR3 in DNA: TGTGCCTGGAGTTGGCCTGGCAGACTGGTTTCTGGAAACACCATATATTTT. It is translated as CAWSWPGRLVSGNTIYF. Looking up the rest from reference TRBV30 and TRBJ1-3 gives the full variable domain: SQTIHQWPATLVQPVGSPLSLECTVEGTSNPNLYWYRQAAGRGLQLLFYSVGIGQISSEVPQNLSASRPQDRQFILSSKKLLLSDSGFYLCAWSWPGRLVSGNTIYFGEGSWLTVV.

This clone showed up just once. The genes are TRBV27 and TRBJ2-6; perhaps D is TRBD1 or TRBD2 (5 bases each). The V gene's germline CDR1 is MNHEY and CDR2 SMNVEV (reference sequence). The CDR3 covers 18 residues. Between the trimmed V and J ends, which lost 2 bases and 0 bases, there was a span of 14 bases. The CDR3 DNA reads as TGTGCCAGCAGTTTAGGGTCGGGGCTAGGCTCTGGGGCCAACGTCCTGACTTTC. Translation gives CASSLGSGLGSGANVLTF. Variable domain in full (rest from reference TRBV27 and TRBJ2-6): EAQVTQNPRYLITVTGKKLTVTCSQNMNHEYMSWYRQDPGLGLRQIYYSMNVEVTDKGDVPEGYKVSRKEKRNFPLILESPSPNQTSLYFCASSLGSGLGSGANVLTFGAGSRLTVL.

The chain uses TRBV28 and TRBJ2-2, with 10 bases matching TRBD1. The J segment lost 0 bases and the V segment lost 6 bases, leaving 1 base of the junction unmatched. In germline, CDR1 is MDHEN, CDR2 SYDVKM. The CDR3 is 15 residues long. The CDR3 nucleotides are TGTGCCAGCAGGACAGGGGGCGCGAACACCGGGGAGCTGTTTTTT. Amino acid sequence: CASRTGGANTGELFF. Looking up the rest from reference TRBV28 and TRBJ2-2 gives the full variable domain: DVKVTQSSRYLVKRTGEKVFLECVQDMDHENMFWYRQDPGLGLRLIYFSYDVKMKEKGDIPEGYSVSREKKERFSLILESASTNQTSMYLCASRTGGANTGELFFGEGSRLTVL.